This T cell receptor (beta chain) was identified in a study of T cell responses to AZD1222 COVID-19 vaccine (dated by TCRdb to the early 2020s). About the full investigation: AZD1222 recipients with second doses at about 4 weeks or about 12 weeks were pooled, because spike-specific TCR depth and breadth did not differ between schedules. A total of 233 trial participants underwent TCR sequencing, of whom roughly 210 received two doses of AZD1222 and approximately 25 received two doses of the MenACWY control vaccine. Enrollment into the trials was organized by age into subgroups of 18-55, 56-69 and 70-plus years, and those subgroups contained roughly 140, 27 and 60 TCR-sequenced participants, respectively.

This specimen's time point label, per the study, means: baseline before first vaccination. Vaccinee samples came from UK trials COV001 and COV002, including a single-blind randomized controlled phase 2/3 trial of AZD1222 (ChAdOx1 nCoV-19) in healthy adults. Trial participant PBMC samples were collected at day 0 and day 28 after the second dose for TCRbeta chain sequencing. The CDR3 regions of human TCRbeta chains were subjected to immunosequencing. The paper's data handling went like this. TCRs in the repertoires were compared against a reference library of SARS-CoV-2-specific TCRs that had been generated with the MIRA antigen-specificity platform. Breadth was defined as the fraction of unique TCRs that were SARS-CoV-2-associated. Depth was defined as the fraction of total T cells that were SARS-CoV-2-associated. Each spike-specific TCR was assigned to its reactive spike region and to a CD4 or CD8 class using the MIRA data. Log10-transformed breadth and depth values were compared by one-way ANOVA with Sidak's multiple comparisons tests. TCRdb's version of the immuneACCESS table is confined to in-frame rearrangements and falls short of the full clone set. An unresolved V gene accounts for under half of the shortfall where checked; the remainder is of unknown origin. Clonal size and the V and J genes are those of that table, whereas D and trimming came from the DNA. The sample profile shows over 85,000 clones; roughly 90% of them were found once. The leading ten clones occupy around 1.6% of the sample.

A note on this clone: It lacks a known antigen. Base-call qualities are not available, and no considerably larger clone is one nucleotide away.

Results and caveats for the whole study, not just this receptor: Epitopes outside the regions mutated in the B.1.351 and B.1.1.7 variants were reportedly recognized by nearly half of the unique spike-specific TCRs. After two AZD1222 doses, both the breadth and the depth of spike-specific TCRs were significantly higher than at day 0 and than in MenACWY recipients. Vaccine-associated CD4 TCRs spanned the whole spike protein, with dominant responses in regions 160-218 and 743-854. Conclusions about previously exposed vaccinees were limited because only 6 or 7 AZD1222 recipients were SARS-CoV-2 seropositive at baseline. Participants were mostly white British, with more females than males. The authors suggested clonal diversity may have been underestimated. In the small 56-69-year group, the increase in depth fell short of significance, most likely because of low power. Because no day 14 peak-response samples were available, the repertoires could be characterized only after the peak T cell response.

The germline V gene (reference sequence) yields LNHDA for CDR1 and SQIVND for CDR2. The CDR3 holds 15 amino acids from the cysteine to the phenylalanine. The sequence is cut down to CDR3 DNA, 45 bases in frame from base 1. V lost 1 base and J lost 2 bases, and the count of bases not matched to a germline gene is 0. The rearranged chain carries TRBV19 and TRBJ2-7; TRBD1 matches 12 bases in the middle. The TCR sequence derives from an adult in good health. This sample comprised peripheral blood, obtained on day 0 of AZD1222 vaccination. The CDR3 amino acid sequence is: CASSIGDRGPYEQYF. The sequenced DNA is TGTGCCAGTAGTATAGGGGACAGGGGGCCCTACGAGCAGTACTTC.